These 12 T cell receptor beta chains share one sample of origin, sequenced in a study of T cell responses to AZD1222 COVID-19 vaccine. TCRdb's copy holds only in-frame clones and misses some; the assay was immunoSEQ multiplex PCR. Among roughly 120,000 clones listed, roughly nine tenths were seen once. Sample: peripheral blood, taken on day 0 of AZD1222 vaccination. These TCRs come from an adult in good health.

The rearrangement uses TRBV5-1 and TRBJ2-3; 12 bases line up with TRBD2. Germline CDR1 and CDR2: SGHRS and YFSETQ. Trimming removed 2 bases from V and 2 bases from J; junction bases left unmatched: 9. The CDR3 length is 18 residues. The CDR3 coding sequence is TGCGCCAGCAGCTTTGGACTAGCGGGGCCTCCACACACAGATACGCAGTATTTT. Translating it yields CASSFGLAGPPHTDTQYF.

The V and J genes are TRBV19 and TRBJ1-5; unclear D gene. Germline CDR1 reads LNHDA; CDR2 reads SQIVND (reference sequence). There are 15 residues in the CDR3. The V end lost 4 bases, the J end lost 1 base, and 11 bases lay between the germline ends. The CDR3 DNA follows: TGTGCCAGTAGTAGGGGAGTGGTAAGCAATCAGCCCCAGCATTTT. It encodes CASSRGVVSNQPQHF.

This clone was observed once. J is TRBJ1-6 and V is TRBV3-1 (or the pseudogene TRBV3-2); TRBD1 aligns across 8 bases. CDR1 and CDR2 from the germline V gene are LGHDT and YNNKEL (reference sequence). The CDR3 extends over 18 amino acids. After removal of 5 bases from V and 4 bases from J, the junction contained 13 bases not matched to a gene. The CDR3 spells CASSVRQGPRWYNSPLHF. CDR3 DNA sequence: TGTGCCAGCAGCGTCCGACAGGGGCCGAGATGGTATAATTCACCCCTCCACTTT.

This chain joins TRBV30 and TRBJ2-7; D is unresolved. Germline CDR1 is GTSNPN and CDR2 is SVGIG (reference sequence). V was clipped by 4 bases and J by 6 bases, with 16 bases between them. The CDR3 covers 13 residues. CDR3 sequence: CAWKVSGVSEQYF. CDR3 DNA sequence: TGTGCCTGGAAAGTTAGTGGGGTAAGCGAGCAGTACTTC.

This chain uses TRBV18 with TRBJ2-7, with 7 positions matching TRBD1. This CDR3 is 16 amino acids long. Germline CDR1 reads KGHSH; CDR2 reads LQKENI. V was clipped by 6 bases and J by 1 base; unmatched bases: 12. CDR3 amino acids: CASSLAGQVSSYEQYF. The DNA for the CDR3 is TGTGCCAGCTCCTTAGCAGGACAGGTCTCATCCTACGAGCAGTACTTC. Full variable domain (missing parts from reference TRBV18 and TRBJ2-7): NAGVMQNPRHLVRRRGQEARLRCSPMKGHSHVYWYRQLPEEGLKFMVYLQKENIIDESGMPKERFSAEFPKEGPSILRIQQVVRGDSAAYFCASSLAGQVSSYEQYFGPGTRLTVT.

This CDR3 is CASSYSAYEQYF. CDR3 DNA: TGTGCCAGCAGTTACTCGGCCTACGAGCAGTACTTC. The V and J genes are TRBV6-2 or TRBV6-3 and TRBJ2-7; no clear D. V gave up 0 bases and J gave up 2 bases, with 2 bases separating them. This CDR3 has 12 amino acids. Germline-derived CDR1 and CDR2 are MNHEY and SVGEGT.

The chain uses TRBV7-9 and TRBJ1-1, with D uncertain. This CDR3 contains 15 residues. Germline values: CDR1 SEHNR, CDR2 FQNEAQ (reference sequence). Trimming removed 1 base at V and 0 bases at J, with 9 bases between. CDR3 DNA sequence: TGTGCCAGCAGCTTAGAAACGCAGATGAACACTGAAGCTTTCTTT. It encodes CASSLETQMNTEAFF.

The chain has TRBV5-1 and TRBJ2-1; D not resolved. V was trimmed by 2 bases and J by 7 bases, leaving 13 bases between them. The V gene's germline CDR1 is SGHRS and CDR2 YFSETQ. The CDR3 runs to 14 residues. Here the CDR3 reads CASSFSATLNEQFF. The CDR3 region has the DNA TGCGCCAGCAGCTTCTCGGCGACCCTAAATGAGCAGTTCTTC.

The gene calls are TRBV7-2 and TRBJ1-2; the D gene is possibly TRBD1 (6 bases). The CDR3 loop spans 17 amino acids. V was trimmed by 5 bases and J by 3 bases, leaving 22 bases between them. In germline, CDR1 is SGHTA, CDR2 FQGNSA. CDR3 region: CASSRTLAGVQDYGYTF. DNA of the CDR3: TGTGCCAGCAGCCGGACCTTAGCAGGGGTGCAGGACTATGGCTACACCTTC.

J is TRBJ1-3 and V is TRBV9, with no clear D. Deletions cut 4 bases from V and 1 base from J, with 15 bases between. This CDR3 region has 16 residues. Per the germline V gene, CDR1 is SGDLS and CDR2 is YYNGEE. Here the CDR3 reads CASSPAPPDSGNTIYF. DNA of the CDR3: TGTGCCAGCAGCCCCGCACCCCCGGATTCTGGAAACACCATATATTTT.

V and J are TRBV6-6 and TRBJ1-2; 8 nucleotides match TRBD1. There are 13 residues in the CDR3. The ends lost 6 bases at V and 4 bases at J; junction bases unmatched: 4. Germline V gives CDR1 MNHNY, CDR2 SVGAGI (reference sequence). CDR3 sequence reads: CASSIDRGYGYTF. The CDR3 DNA follows: TGTGCCAGCAGCATCGACAGGGGCTATGGCTACACCTTC.

The chain employs TRBV10-1 and TRBJ2-7, with a tentative D call TRBD1 (5 bases). The V end lost 4 bases, the J end lost 5 bases, and 9 bases lay between the germline ends. The CDR3 has 12 amino acids. Germline V gene data show CDR1 as WNHNN and CDR2 as SYGVQD (reference sequence). DNA of the CDR3: TGCGCCAGCAGTGGGGGCGGCCACGAGCAGTACTTC. It is translated as CASSGGGHEQYF.